Listed below are T cell receptor beta chains from one sample, sequenced in a study of shared clonotypes between healthy human individuals. The repertoire was sequenced with immunoSEQ multiplex PCR; TCRdb's copy has only in-frame clones and lacks some. Of approximately 2.4 million clones listed, 90% to 97% are singletons. Sequencing was performed on naive CD4+ T cells sorted from blood. The receptors originated from a man between 18 and 29 years old in good health. The CDR3 runs from the conserved cysteine through the conserved F or W. The order of the fields is J gene, V gene, D gene, clone size, CDR3 protein, CDR3 DNA. D genes are given only for firm matches. Not every row has a clone size; where given, it reads once, few, many or a size class.

J gene: TRBJ2-2; V gene: TRBV5-6; D gene: NA; clone size: NA; CDR3 protein: CASRRYALATGELFF; CDR3 DNA: TGTGCCAGCAGAAGATACGCCCTAGCCACCGGGGAGCTGTTTTTT
J gene: TRBJ1-5; V gene: TRBV6-1; D gene: NA; clone size: NA; CDR3 protein: CASSEGGASNQPQHF; CDR3 DNA: TGTGCCAGCAGTGAAGGGGGGGCAAGCAATCAGCCCCAGCATTTT
J gene: TRBJ2-7; V gene: TRBV27; D gene: TRBD1; clone size: NA; CDR3 protein: CASSSPGTGVWEQYF; CDR3 DNA: TGTGCCAGCAGTTCCCCCGGGACAGGGGTATGGGAGCAGTACTTC
J gene: TRBJ2-7; V gene: TRBV18; D gene: NA; clone size: once; CDR3 protein: CASSPQSSYEQYF; CDR3 DNA: TGTGCCAGCTCACCACAGAGCTCCTACGAGCAGTACTTC
J gene: TRBJ2-3; V gene: TRBV30; D gene: NA; clone size: NA; CDR3 protein: CAWSRGTDTQYF; CDR3 DNA: TGTGCCTGGAGCAGGGGCACAGATACGCAGTATTTT
J gene: TRBJ1-6; V gene: TRBV28; D gene: NA; clone size: NA; CDR3 protein: CASTRANSPLHF; CDR3 DNA: TGTGCCAGCACTCGCGCTAATTCACCCCTCCACTTT
J gene: TRBJ2-1; V gene: TRBV11-2; D gene: TRBD1; clone size: NA; CDR3 protein: CASSLSTGKLNEQFF; CDR3 DNA: TGTGCCAGCAGCTTATCGACAGGGAAGTTGAATGAGCAGTTCTTC
J gene: TRBJ2-5; V gene: TRBV7-8; D gene: NA; clone size: NA; CDR3 protein: CASSSNGRRGETQYF; CDR3 DNA: TGTGCCAGCAGCTCAAATGGGCGAAGAGGAGAGACCCAGTACTTC
J gene: TRBJ1-5; V gene: TRBV2; D gene: TRBD1; clone size: NA; CDR3 protein: CASSVAGGKGQPQHF; CDR3 DNA: TGTGCCAGCAGTGTGGCAGGGGGGAAGGGGCAGCCCCAGCATTTT
J gene: TRBJ1-4; V gene: TRBV5-1; D gene: TRBD1; clone size: NA; CDR3 protein: CASSLGQGHEKLFF; CDR3 DNA: TGCGCCAGCAGCTTGGGACAGGGGCATGAAAAACTGTTTTTT
J gene: TRBJ2-1; V gene: TRBV9; D gene: TRBD2; clone size: NA; CDR3 protein: CASSVLGAGGSYNEQFF; CDR3 DNA: TGTGCCAGCAGCGTACTTGGAGCGGGAGGCTCCTACAATGAGCAGTTCTTC
J gene: TRBJ2-1; V gene: TRBV5-6; D gene: NA; clone size: once; CDR3 protein: CASSFDWNYNEQFF; CDR3 DNA: TGTGCCAGCAGCTTCGATTGGAACTACAATGAGCAGTTCTTC
J gene: TRBJ2-7; V gene: TRBV6-6; D gene: NA; clone size: NA; CDR3 protein: CASSYYAGVSYEQYF; CDR3 DNA: TGTGCCAGCAGTTACTATGCTGGAGTGTCCTACGAGCAGTACTTC
J gene: TRBJ2-5; V gene: TRBV7-2; D gene: NA; clone size: once; CDR3 protein: CASSLGGAGAQETQYF; CDR3 DNA: TGTGCCAGCAGCTTAGGCGGGGCGGGGGCTCAAGAGACCCAGTACTTC
J gene: TRBJ2-7; V gene: TRBV7-2; D gene: NA; clone size: NA; CDR3 protein: CASSLAPQAEQYF; CDR3 DNA: TGTGCCAGCAGCTTAGCGCCCCAAGCCGAGCAGTACTTC
J gene: TRBJ1-5; V gene: TRBV12-5; D gene: NA; clone size: NA; CDR3 protein: CASGTLEPQHF; CDR3 DNA: TGTGCTAGTGGGACCCTGGAGCCCCAGCATTTT
J gene: TRBJ1-4; V gene: TRBV2; D gene: TRBD1; clone size: NA; CDR3 protein: CASSGGDRRNEKLFF; CDR3 DNA: TGTGCCAGCAGTGGCGGGGACAGGAGAAATGAAAAACTGTTTTTT
J gene: TRBJ2-3; V gene: TRBV29-1; D gene: TRBD2; clone size: NA; CDR3 protein: CSGARGEADTQYF; CDR3 DNA: TGCAGCGGAGCGCGGGGGGAGGCAGATACGCAGTATTTT
J gene: TRBJ1-1; V gene: TRBV18; D gene: NA; clone size: NA; CDR3 protein: CASSPKQNTEAFF; CDR3 DNA: TGTGCCAGCTCCCCCAAACAGAACACTGAAGCTTTCTTT
J gene: TRBJ2-7; V gene: TRBV7-2; D gene: NA; clone size: NA; CDR3 protein: CASRRTASDSYEQYF; CDR3 DNA: TGTGCCAGCAGACGTACTGCCAGCGACTCCTACGAGCAGTACTTC
J gene: TRBJ2-7; V gene: TRBV29-1; D gene: NA; clone size: once; CDR3 protein: CSAMNPPWEQYF; CDR3 DNA: TGCAGCGCCATGAACCCCCCATGGGAGCAGTACTTC
J gene: TRBJ1-4; V gene: TRBV19; D gene: NA; clone size: NA; CDR3 protein: CASSIPTGGEKLFF; CDR3 DNA: TGTGCCAGTAGTATTCCGACAGGAGGGGAAAAACTGTTTTTT
J gene: TRBJ1-5; V gene: TRBV5-6; D gene: NA; clone size: NA; CDR3 protein: CASSLAGQPQHF; CDR3 DNA: TGTGCCAGCAGCTTGGCGGGACAGCCCCAGCATTTT
J gene: TRBJ1-2; V gene: TRBV9; D gene: TRBD1; clone size: NA; CDR3 protein: CASSVSPGQGVYGYTF; CDR3 DNA: TGTGCCAGCAGCGTCTCGCCGGGACAGGGGGTCTATGGCTACACCTTC
J gene: TRBJ1-1; V gene: TRBV25-1; D gene: NA; clone size: NA; CDR3 protein: CASSANQNTEAFF; CDR3 DNA: TGTGCCAGCAGTGCGAACCAGAACACTGAAGCTTTCTTT
J gene: TRBJ1-6; V gene: TRBV18; D gene: TRBD1; clone size: NA; CDR3 protein: CASSPLPGQGDSPLHF; CDR3 DNA: TGTGCCAGCTCACCTTTGCCCGGACAGGGGGATTCACCCCTCCACTTT
J gene: TRBJ2-7; V gene: TRBV4-1; D gene: NA; clone size: NA; CDR3 protein: CASSQDVNRVRGEQYF; CDR3 DNA: TGCGCCAGCAGCCAAGATGTAAACAGGGTTAGGGGCGAGCAGTACTTC
J gene: TRBJ2-7; V gene: TRBV18; D gene: NA; clone size: NA; CDR3 protein: CASSPNTSPSYEQYF; CDR3 DNA: TGTGCCAGCTCACCAAACACTAGCCCCTCCTACGAGCAGTACTTC
J gene: TRBJ2-5; V gene: TRBV20-1; D gene: NA; clone size: NA; CDR3 protein: CSAGDEAQYF; CDR3 DNA: TGCAGTGCGGGGGACGAGGCCCAGTACTTC
J gene: TRBJ1-2; V gene: TRBV6-6; D gene: TRBD1; clone size: NA; CDR3 protein: CASTYQGQGATFAF; CDR3 DNA: TGTGCCAGCACATACCAGGGGCAGGGGGCCACCTTCGCCTTC
J gene: TRBJ2-1; V gene: TRBV6-1; D gene: TRBD1; clone size: NA; CDR3 protein: CASIGARDRVNEQFF; CDR3 DNA: TGTGCCAGCATTGGGGCCCGGGACAGGGTCAATGAGCAGTTCTTC
J gene: TRBJ1-5; V gene: TRBV10-3; D gene: NA; clone size: few; CDR3 protein: CAISESGDQPQHF; CDR3 DNA: TGTGCCATCAGTGAGTCGGGGGATCAGCCCCAGCATTTT
J gene: TRBJ2-5; V gene: TRBV5-1; D gene: TRBD2; clone size: NA; CDR3 protein: CASSPGGAGVTQYF; CDR3 DNA: TGCGCCAGCAGCCCCGGGGGGGCCGGGGTTACCCAGTACTTC
J gene: TRBJ1-2; V gene: TRBV5-1; D gene: NA; clone size: NA; CDR3 protein: CASSLARQEYGYTF; CDR3 DNA: TGCGCCAGCAGCTTGGCCAGACAGGAATATGGCTACACCTTC
J gene: TRBJ1-2; V gene: TRBV18; D gene: NA; clone size: NA; CDR3 protein: CASSGRASNYGYTF; CDR3 DNA: TGTGCCAGCTCCGGGCGGGCGAGTAACTATGGCTACACCTTC
J gene: TRBJ1-4; V gene: TRBV2; D gene: NA; clone size: few; CDR3 protein: CASRGFEKLFF; CDR3 DNA: TGTGCCAGCAGAGGGTTCGAAAAACTGTTTTTT
J gene: TRBJ2-7; V gene: TRBV28; D gene: TRBD2; clone size: once; CDR3 protein: CASSSPGRGEQYF; CDR3 DNA: TGTGCCAGCAGTTCCCCAGGGAGGGGCGAGCAGTACTTC
J gene: TRBJ1-4; V gene: TRBV4-3; D gene: TRBD1; clone size: NA; CDR3 protein: CASSQGDRAGEKLFF; CDR3 DNA: TGCGCCAGCAGCCAAGGTGACAGGGCGGGGGAAAAACTGTTTTTT
J gene: TRBJ2-3; V gene: TRBV5-4; D gene: NA; clone size: NA; CDR3 protein: CASSASLMEVGTDTQYF; CDR3 DNA: TGTGCCAGCAGCGCTTCACTTATGGAAGTTGGCACAGATACGCAGTATTTT
J gene: TRBJ2-5; V gene: TRBV19; D gene: NA; clone size: NA; CDR3 protein: CASSIVRGETQYF; CDR3 DNA: TGTGCCAGTAGTATAGTCAGGGGAGAGACCCAGTACTTC
J gene: TRBJ2-5; V gene: TRBV7-2; D gene: TRBD1; clone size: NA; CDR3 protein: CASSFRQGETQYF; CDR3 DNA: TGTGCCAGCAGCTTCCGACAGGGCGAGACCCAGTACTTC
J gene: TRBJ2-2; V gene: TRBV7-2; D gene: TRBD2; clone size: NA; CDR3 protein: CASSLRAGGPNTGELFF; CDR3 DNA: TGTGCCAGCAGCTTAAGAGCGGGAGGGCCTAACACCGGGGAGCTGTTTTTT
J gene: TRBJ2-5; V gene: TRBV6-5; D gene: TRBD1; clone size: NA; CDR3 protein: CASRHGQGPSETQYF; CDR3 DNA: TGTGCCAGCAGGCACGGACAGGGGCCCTCGGAGACCCAGTACTTC
J gene: TRBJ2-7; V gene: TRBV5-5; D gene: TRBD1; clone size: NA; CDR3 protein: CASSLQGVSYEQYF; CDR3 DNA: TGTGCCAGCAGCTTACAGGGGGTCTCCTACGAGCAGTACTTC
J gene: TRBJ1-3; V gene: TRBV6-5; D gene: NA; clone size: NA; CDR3 protein: CASSYSIHDGNTIYF; CDR3 DNA: TGTGCCAGCAGTTACTCGATACACGATGGAAACACCATATATTTT
J gene: TRBJ1-2; V gene: TRBV7-8; D gene: NA; clone size: NA; CDR3 protein: CASSLGSGNYGYTF; CDR3 DNA: TGTGCCAGCAGCTTAGGTAGTGGGAACTATGGCTACACCTTC